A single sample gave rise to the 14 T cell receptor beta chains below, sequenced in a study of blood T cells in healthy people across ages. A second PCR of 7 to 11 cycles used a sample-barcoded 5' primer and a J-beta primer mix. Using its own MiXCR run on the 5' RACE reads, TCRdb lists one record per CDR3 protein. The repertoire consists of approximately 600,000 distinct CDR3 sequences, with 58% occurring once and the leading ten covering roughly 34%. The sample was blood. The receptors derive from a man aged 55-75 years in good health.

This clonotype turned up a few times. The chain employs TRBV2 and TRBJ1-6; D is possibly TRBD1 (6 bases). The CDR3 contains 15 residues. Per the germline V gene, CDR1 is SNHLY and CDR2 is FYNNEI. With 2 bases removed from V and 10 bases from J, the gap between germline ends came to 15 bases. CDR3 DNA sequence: TGTGCCAGCAGTGAAACCAGGGGTAGGAGCTCACCCCTCCACTTT. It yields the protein CASSETRGRSSPLHF. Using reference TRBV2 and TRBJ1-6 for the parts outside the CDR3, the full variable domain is EPEVTQTPSHQVTQMGQEVILRCVPISNHLYFYWYRQILGQKVEFLVSFYNNEISEKSEIFDDQFSVERPDGSNFTLKIRSTKLEDSAMYFCASSETRGRSSPLHFGNGTRLTVT.

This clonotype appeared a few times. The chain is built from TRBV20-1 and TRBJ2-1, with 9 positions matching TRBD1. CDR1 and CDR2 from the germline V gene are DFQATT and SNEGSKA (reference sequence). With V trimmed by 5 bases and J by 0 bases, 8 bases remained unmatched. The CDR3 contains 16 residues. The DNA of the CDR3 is TGCAGTGCTCCCTCGGCGGGACAGGGCTCCTACAATGAGCAGTTCTTC. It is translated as CSAPSAGQGSYNEQFF.

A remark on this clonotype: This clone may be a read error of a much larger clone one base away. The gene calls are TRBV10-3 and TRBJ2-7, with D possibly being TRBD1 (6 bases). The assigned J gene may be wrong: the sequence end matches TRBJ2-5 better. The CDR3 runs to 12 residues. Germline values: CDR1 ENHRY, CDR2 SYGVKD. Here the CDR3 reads CANSQGGETQYF. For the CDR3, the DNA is TGTGCCAACAGCCAAGGGGGAGAGACCCAGTACTTC.

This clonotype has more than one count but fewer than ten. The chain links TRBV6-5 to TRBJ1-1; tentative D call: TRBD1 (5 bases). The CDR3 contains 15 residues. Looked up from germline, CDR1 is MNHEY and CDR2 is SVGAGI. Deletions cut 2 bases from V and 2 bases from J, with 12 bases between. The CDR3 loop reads CASSYAQGRNTEAFF. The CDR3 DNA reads TGTGCCAGCAGTTACGCCCAGGGCAGAAACACTGAAGCTTTCTTT.

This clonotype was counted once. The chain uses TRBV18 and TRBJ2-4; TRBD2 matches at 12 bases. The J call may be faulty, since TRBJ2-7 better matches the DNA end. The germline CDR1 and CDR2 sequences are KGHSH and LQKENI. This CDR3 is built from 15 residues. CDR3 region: CASSPPTSGGYEQYF. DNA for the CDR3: TGTGCCAGCTCACCACCGACTAGCGGGGGCTACGAGCAGTACTTC.

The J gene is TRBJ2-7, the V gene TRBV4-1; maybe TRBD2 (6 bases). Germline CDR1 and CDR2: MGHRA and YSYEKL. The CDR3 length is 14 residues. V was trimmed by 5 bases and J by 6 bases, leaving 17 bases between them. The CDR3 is CASSTLRGVGEQYF. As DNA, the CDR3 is TGCGCCAGCAGCACACTGCGGGGTGTAGGCGAGCAGTACTTC.

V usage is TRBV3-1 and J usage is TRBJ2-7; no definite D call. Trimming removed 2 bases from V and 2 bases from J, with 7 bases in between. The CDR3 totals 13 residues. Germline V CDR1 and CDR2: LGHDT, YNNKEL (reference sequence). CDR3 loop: CASSQYTAYEQYF. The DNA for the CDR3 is TGTGCCAGCAGCCAATACACCGCCTACGAGCAGTACTTC.

For the CDR3, the DNA is TGTGCCAGCAGCTTGGGGGACAGGGGTGACTACGAGCAGTACTTC. Its translation: CASSLGDRGDYEQYF. The chain carries TRBV5-6 and TRBJ2-7; 10 positions match TRBD1. V lost 0 bases to trimming and J lost 3 bases; unmatched junction nucleotides: 3. The CDR3 runs to 15 residues. Germline CDR1 and CDR2: SGHDT and YYEEEE.

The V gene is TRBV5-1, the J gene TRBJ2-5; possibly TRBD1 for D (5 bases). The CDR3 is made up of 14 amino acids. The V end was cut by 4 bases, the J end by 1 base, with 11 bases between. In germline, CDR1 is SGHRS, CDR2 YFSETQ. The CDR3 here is CASSHDSRQETQYF. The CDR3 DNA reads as TGCGCCAGCAGCCACGACAGCCGCCAAGAGACCCAGTACTTC.

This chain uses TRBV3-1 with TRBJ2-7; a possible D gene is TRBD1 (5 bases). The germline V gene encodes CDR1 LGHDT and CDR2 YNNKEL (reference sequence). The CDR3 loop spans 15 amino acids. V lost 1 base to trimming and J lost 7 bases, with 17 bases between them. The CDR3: CASSQGTRYLGEQYF. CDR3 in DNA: TGTGCCAGCAGCCAAGGGACACGTTATTTGGGAGAGCAGTACTTC.

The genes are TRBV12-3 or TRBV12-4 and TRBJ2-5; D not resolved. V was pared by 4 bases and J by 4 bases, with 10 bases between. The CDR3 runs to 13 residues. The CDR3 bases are TGTGCCAGCAGTTCGACCCCGGGAGAGACCCAGTACTTC. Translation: CASSSTPGETQYF.

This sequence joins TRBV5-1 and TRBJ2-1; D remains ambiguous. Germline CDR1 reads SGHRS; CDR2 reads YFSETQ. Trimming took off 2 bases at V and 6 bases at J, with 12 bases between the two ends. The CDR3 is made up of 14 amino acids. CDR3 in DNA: TGCGCCAGCAGCTTAAGGGTGGGTGGCAATGAGCAGTTCTTC. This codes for CASSLRVGGNEQFF.

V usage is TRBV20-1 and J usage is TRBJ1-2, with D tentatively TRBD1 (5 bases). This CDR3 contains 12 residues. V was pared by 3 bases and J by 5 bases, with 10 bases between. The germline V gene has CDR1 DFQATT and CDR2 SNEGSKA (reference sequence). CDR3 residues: CSASAGPYGYTF. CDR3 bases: TGCAGTGCTAGTGCGGGGCCTTATGGCTACACCTTC.

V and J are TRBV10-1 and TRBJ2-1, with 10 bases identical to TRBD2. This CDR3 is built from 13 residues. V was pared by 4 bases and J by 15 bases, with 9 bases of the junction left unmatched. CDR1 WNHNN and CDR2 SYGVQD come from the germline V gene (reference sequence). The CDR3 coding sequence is TGCGCCAGCAGTGTAGCGGGGGGCCGGGTATTGTTCTTC. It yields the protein CASSVAGGRVLFF.